This T cell receptor beta chain appears in the sequencing data of a study of blood T cell repertoires in COVID-19. Overall study context: COVID-19 samples, acute and convalescent, were from the United States, Italy and Spain. The analysed material was cDNA or gDNA that came from T cells, B-cell-depleted T cells, or PBMCs.

Methods used by the authors: The assay estimated nucleated cells by amplifying reference gene primers. The method was immunoSEQ multiplex PCR; TCRdb's version includes in-frame clones alone and lacks a portion of them. V and J calls and clone size come straight from that table; D and trimming were deduced from the DNA. The top ten clones hold around 15% of a sample with over 30,000 clones, more than 70% of them seen once. The CDR3 has 14 residues. V lost 8 bases to trimming and J lost 4 bases; unmatched junction nucleotides: 7. The germline CDR1 and CDR2 sequences are MDHEN and SYDVKM. This chain uses TRBV28 with TRBJ1-5; 8 positions match TRBD1. The clonotype comes from a human donor in a cohort sampled during active COVID-19. The sequencing sample was made of peripheral blood. The CDR3 region has the DNA TGTGCCAGCCTGAGACAGGGGAGGAATCAGCCCCAGCATTTT. Translated: CASLRQGRNQPQHF. The full variable domain, its missing parts supplied by reference TRBV28 and TRBJ1-5, is DVKVTQSSRYLVKRTGEKVFLECVQDMDHENMFWYRQDPGLGLRLIYFSYDVKMKEKGDIPEGYSVSREKKERFSLILESASTNQTSMYLCASLRQGRNQPQHFGDGTRLSIL.